These 32 T cell receptor beta chains originate from one sample sequenced in a study of T cells expressing NK-cell markers. No DNA is given; TCRdb re-called the 5' RACE reads and lists each CDR3 protein once. The listing records about 390,000 distinct CDR3 sequences. Sequences were obtained from blood T cells: a sorted CD56 or NKG2C T cell subset, CD4+ or CD8+ T cells, or bulk PBMC T cells (not recorded which). The receptors stem from a woman in her 50s in good health.

The rearrangement joins TRBV6-4 to TRBJ2-3; TCRdb lists TRBD2, though no DNA is available to test this call. The germline V gene encodes CDR1 MRHNA and CDR2 SNTAGT. The CDR3 has 16 residues. The CDR3 region is CASSDGTSGSTDTQYF.

This sequence joins TRBV9 and TRBJ2-1; the TRBD2 assignment by TCRdb is unverifiable without DNA. The germline V gene encodes CDR1 SGDLS and CDR2 YYNGEE. The CDR3 has 15 amino acids. The CDR3 is CASSETSELTGEQFF. The whole variable domain, remainder taken from reference TRBV9 and TRBJ2-1, is DSGVTQTPKHLITATGQRVTLRCSPRSGDLSVYWYQQSLDQGLQFLIQYYNGEERAKGNILERFSAQQFPDLHSELNLSSLELGDSALYFCASSETSELTGEQFFGPGTRLTVL.

The chain couples TRBV15 to TRBJ2-2; TCRdb outputs TRBD1, but without DNA this stays unchecked. The CDR3 loop spans 15 amino acids. In germline, CDR1 is LNHNV, CDR2 YYDKDF (reference sequence). CDR3 protein: CATSRDGTGGTELFF.

The chain employs TRBV6-5 and TRBJ1-4. In germline, CDR1 is MNHEY, CDR2 SVGAGI. The CDR3 contains 15 residues. CDR3 amino acids: CASSYSKVPNEKLFF.

This chain links TRBV5-1 with TRBJ2-1; there is no DNA to check the TCRdb D call of TRBD1. The germline CDR1 and CDR2 sequences are SGHRS and YFSETQ. The CDR3 extends over 13 amino acids. CDR3 sequence reads: CASSFGSGNEQFF.

The chain joins TRBV27 to TRBJ2-6; lacking DNA, the TRBD1 call made by TCRdb goes unchecked. The CDR3 length is 18 residues. CDR1 is MNHEY and CDR2 is SMNVEV in the germline V gene (reference sequence). This CDR3 is CASSQKGRGGSGANVLTF.

The CDR3 here is CSGAPGTGYGYTF. The chain is built from TRBV20-1 and TRBJ1-2; TCRdb gives TRBD1 as the D gene, but with no DNA this cannot be confirmed. The CDR3 length is 13 residues. CDR1 and CDR2 from the germline V gene are DFQATT and SNEGSKA (reference sequence).

J is TRBJ2-1 and V is TRBV5-6; TCRdb reports TRBD2, a call that lacks DNA to check it against. Germline CDR1 SGHDT, CDR2 YYEEEE. CDR3 length equals 15 residues. The CDR3 is CASTLRLAGANEQFF.

The chain joins TRBV20-1 to TRBJ2-1; the TRBD2 assignment by TCRdb is unverifiable without DNA. The germline V gene encodes CDR1 DFQATT and CDR2 SNEGSKA (reference sequence). The length of the CDR3 is 15 residues. CDR3 amino acids: CSAPVRAGGPSEQFF.

This chain joins TRBV28 and TRBJ2-5; TCRdb's D gene call, TRBD1, goes unchecked for lack of DNA. This CDR3 spans 12 amino acids. Per germline, CDR1 MDHEN and CDR2 SYDVKM. The CDR3 reads CASRPQGETQYF.

The chain recombines TRBV29-1 with TRBJ2-1; the D call of TRBD2 rests on TCRdb alone, since no DNA is present to check it. Per the germline V gene, CDR1 is SQVTM and CDR2 is ANQGSEA. The CDR3 has 17 amino acids. CDR3 amino acids: CSVAGTSGRGAYNEQFF.

The chain uses TRBV27 and TRBJ1-2; the TCRdb call, TRBD1, lacks DNA for checking. The V gene's germline CDR1 is MNHEY and CDR2 SMNVEV (reference sequence). The CDR3 spans 14 residues. The CDR3 loop is CASSSHRGSYGYTF.

The V gene is TRBV12-3 or TRBV12-4, the J gene TRBJ2-2; lacking DNA, the TRBD1 call made by TCRdb goes unchecked. CDR3 length: 14 residues. CDR3 amino acids: CASSLDLGPGELFF.

The chain employs TRBV20-1 and TRBJ2-6. The CDR3 runs 15 residues. Germline values: CDR1 DFQATT, CDR2 SNEGSKA (reference sequence). The CDR3 is CSATPSSSGANVLTF.

The rearrangement links TRBV20-1 to TRBJ2-2; no DNA is available, so the TRBD1 call from TCRdb remains unchecked. This CDR3 spans 16 amino acids. Germline V lookup: CDR1 DFQATT, CDR2 SNEGSKA (reference sequence). The chain's CDR3 is CSARAGDRGRGGELFF.

The chain combines TRBV2 with TRBJ1-2; TCRdb names TRBD1, which stays unverified in the absence of DNA. The CDR3 is 14 residues long. Germline V gene sequence: CDR1 SNHLY, CDR2 FYNNEI. The CDR3: CASSGSQGYYGYTF. Full variable domain (rest looked up from reference TRBV2 and TRBJ1-2): EPEVTQTPSHQVTQMGQEVILRCVPISNHLYFYWYRQILGQKVEFLVSFYNNEISEKSEIFDDQFSVERPDGSNFTLKIRSTKLEDSAMYFCASSGSQGYYGYTFGSGTRLTVV.

The genes are TRBV6-2 or TRBV6-3 and TRBJ2-3; TCRdb calls TRBD2, which cannot be checked without DNA. Germline CDR1 and CDR2: MNHEY and SVGEGT. This CDR3 contains 15 residues. The CDR3 is CASSIGQSGADTQYF.

The chain uses TRBV7-6 and TRBJ1-5; there is no DNA to check the TCRdb D call of TRBD1. Per germline, CDR1 SGHVS and CDR2 FNYEAQ. This CDR3 is 13 amino acids long. The CDR3 here is CASSLSGNSAQHF. Together with reference TRBV7-6 and TRBJ1-5, the CDR3 gives the full variable domain: GAGVSQSPRYKVTKRGQDVALRCDPISGHVSLYWYRQALGQGPEFLTYFNYEAQQDKSGLPNDRFSAERPEGSISTLTIQRTEQRDSAMYRCASSLSGNSAQHFGDGTRLSIL.

The chain is built from TRBV7-8 and TRBJ2-7; the D gene TCRdb calls, TRBD2, cannot be checked with no DNA. CDR3 size: 15 residues. Germline lookup yields CDR1 SGHVS and CDR2 FQNEAQ. The CDR3 loop is CASSGSLTSFYEQYF.

V is TRBV15 and J is TRBJ2-1. CDR3 length: 16 amino acids. CDR1 and CDR2 from the germline V gene are LNHNV and YYDKDF (reference sequence). The CDR3 sequence is CATSRDGSSSYNEQFF.

The chain recombines TRBV5-6 with TRBJ1-1; TCRdb gives TRBD1 as the D gene, but with no DNA this cannot be confirmed. Germline loops: CDR1 SGHDT, CDR2 YYEEEE. The CDR3 has 14 amino acids. CDR3: CASSYRGRNTEAFF.

This sequence joins TRBV30 and TRBJ1-2; TCRdb indicates TRBD1, and absent DNA this call remains unverified. CDR1 is GTSNPN, CDR2 SVGIG, per germline (reference sequence). This CDR3 has 13 residues. The CDR3 sequence is CAWSRGQGYGYTF.

The chain employs TRBV11-2 and TRBJ2-1. CDR3 length: 11 residues. CDR1 and CDR2 from the germline V gene are SGHAT and FQNNGV. CDR3 amino acids: CASSHSYEQFF.

V gene TRBV20-1 combines with J gene TRBJ2-2. Germline CDR1 and CDR2: DFQATT and SNEGSKA (reference sequence). The CDR3 sequence is 12 residues long. The CDR3 here is CSASGWTGELFF.

The chain is built from TRBV7-2 and TRBJ2-2. The CDR3 runs 15 residues. Germline V gives CDR1 SGHTA, CDR2 FQGNSA. This CDR3 reads CASSSTGLGTGELFF.

The V call is TRBV28, the J call TRBJ2-1. Germline loops: CDR1 MDHEN, CDR2 SYDVKM. This CDR3 spans 15 amino acids. Here the CDR3 reads CASRPGRGAYNEQFF.

The chain combines TRBV20-1 with TRBJ2-7; TCRdb designates TRBD2, a call that cannot be tested without DNA. The CDR3 has 17 residues. In germline, CDR1 is DFQATT, CDR2 SNEGSKA (reference sequence). The CDR3: CSARDTPLTSGIYEQYF.

The chain has TRBV6-5 and TRBJ2-7; lacking DNA, the TRBD2 call made by TCRdb goes unchecked. This CDR3 spans 14 amino acids. In germline, CDR1 is MNHEY, CDR2 SVGAGI. Here the CDR3 reads CASSYLAGLYEQYF.

V and J are TRBV12-3 or TRBV12-4 and TRBJ1-3. The CDR3 runs 15 residues. The CDR3 reads CASSFRRRSGNTIYF.

V and J are TRBV7-2 and TRBJ2-1; TCRdb reports TRBD1, a call that lacks DNA to check it against. Germline-derived CDR1 and CDR2 are SGHTA and FQGNSA. The CDR3 sequence is 17 residues long. This CDR3 reads CASSSRPDRASYNEQFF. The full variable domain, in which reference TRBV7-2 and TRBJ2-1 provide the parts outside the CDR3, is GAGVSQSPSNKVTEKGKDVELRCDPISGHTALYWYRQSLGQGLEFLIYFQGNSAPDKSGLPSDRFSAERTGGSVSTLTIQRTQQEDSAVYLCASSSRPDRASYNEQFFGPGTRLTVL.

This chain uses TRBV2 with TRBJ2-1; TCRdb's D call, TRBD2, is unchecked because there is no DNA. Germline lookup yields CDR1 SNHLY and CDR2 FYNNEI. This CDR3 is 16 amino acids long. CDR3 sequence: CASSEEASGIGNEQFF.

The chain is built from TRBV4-1 and TRBJ2-1; there is no DNA to check the TCRdb D call of TRBD2. Germline assignment: CDR1 MGHRA and CDR2 YSYEKL. This CDR3 comprises 18 residues. The CDR3 region is CASSFRRLSGTNDNEQFF.